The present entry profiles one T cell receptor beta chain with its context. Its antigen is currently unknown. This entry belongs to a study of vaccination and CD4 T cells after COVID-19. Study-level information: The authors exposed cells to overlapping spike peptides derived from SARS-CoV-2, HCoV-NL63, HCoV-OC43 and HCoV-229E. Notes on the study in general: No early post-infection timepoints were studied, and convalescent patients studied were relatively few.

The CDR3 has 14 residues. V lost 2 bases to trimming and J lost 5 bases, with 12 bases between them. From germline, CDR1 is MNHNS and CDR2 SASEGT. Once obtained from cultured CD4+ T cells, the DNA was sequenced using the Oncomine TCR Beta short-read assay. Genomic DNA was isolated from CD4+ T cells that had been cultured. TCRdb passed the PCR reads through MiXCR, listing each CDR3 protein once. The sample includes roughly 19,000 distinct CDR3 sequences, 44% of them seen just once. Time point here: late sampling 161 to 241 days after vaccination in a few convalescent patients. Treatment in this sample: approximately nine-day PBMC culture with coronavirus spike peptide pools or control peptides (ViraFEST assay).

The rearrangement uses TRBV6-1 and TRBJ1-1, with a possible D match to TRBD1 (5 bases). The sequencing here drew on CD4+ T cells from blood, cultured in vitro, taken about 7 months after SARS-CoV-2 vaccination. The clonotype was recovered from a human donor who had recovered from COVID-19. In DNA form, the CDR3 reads TGTGCCAGCAGTGAATTAGGGGACGAGACTGAAGCTTTCTTT. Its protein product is CASSELGDETEAFF.